This TCR beta chain was documented in a study of technical replicates of blood from a few donors. Germline V gene sequence: CDR1 LNHDA, CDR2 SQIVND (reference sequence). V was pared by 6 bases and J by 0 bases, with 8 bases between. CDR3 length: 13 residues. Using immunoSEQ multiplex PCR, the repertoire was profiled, and TCRdb retains in-frame clones only, with some absent. The sample has 56,000 or so clones, about 94% seen once; the top ten hold less than 4.5%. This clone is a singleton in its sample. V and J are TRBV19 and TRBJ1-1, with D possibly matching TRBD1 (6 bases). Material: PBMCs. This clonotype was obtained from a human donor in good health. Some clones in this sample may be carry-over from other donors' samples. CDR3 loop: CASSDRLNTEAFF. CDR3 nucleotide sequence: TGTGCCAGTAGCGACAGGTTGAACACTGAAGCTTTCTTT.